The 26 T cell receptor beta chains presented below share a single source sample, sequenced in a study of human T cells and chemical hapten exposure. Documented time point: pre-sensitization, week 0. Treatment here: therapeutic diphenylcyclopropenone sensitization with weekly scalp DPC. MiXCR was run by TCRdb on the RACE reads, yielding one entry per CDR3 protein. This sample has 200,000 to 300,000 distinct CDR3 sequences; roughly 8.9% occur once, and the top ten carry approximately 2.2%. The sample in question was whole blood, obtained in connection with sensitization to the hapten diphenylcyclopropenone (DPC). The receptors come from a woman aged 40 to 50 with alopecia areata. Some clones in this sample may be carry-over from other donors' samples.

This clonotype was picked up a small number of times. This rearrangement joins TRBV20-1 to TRBJ2-3; 10 nucleotides match TRBD2. The CDR3 is made up of 15 amino acids. V dropped 6 bases and J dropped 3; count of bases not matched to a gene: 9. Per germline, CDR1 DFQATT and CDR2 SNEGSKA (reference sequence). CDR3 residues: CSAPLAGEGTDTQYF. Here the CDR3 DNA reads TGCAGTGCGCCGCTAGCGGGAGAGGGGACAGATACGCAGTATTTT.

In its sample, this clonotype was seen once. One junction end disagrees with the germline gene, perhaps due to a read error. The rearrangement joins TRBV7-2 to TRBJ2-4; D gene uncertain. Looked up from germline, CDR1 is SGHTA and CDR2 is FQGNSA. The CDR3 consists of 15 residues. CDR3 protein: CASSQIIMARNIQYF. CDR3 coding DNA: TGTGCCAGCAGCCAAATTATTATGGCCAGAAACATTCAGTACTTC.

The table lists this clonotype with many counts. V is TRBV29-1 and J is TRBJ1-2; maybe TRBD1 (5 bases). This CDR3 is built from 12 residues. Germline CDR1 SQVTM, CDR2 ANQGSEA. The V gene lost 6 bases and the J gene lost 5 bases, with 13 bases spanning the gap. The CDR3 DNA reads as TGCAGCGTGCCCCCGGGGGGGTATGGCTACACCTTC. Amino acids: CSVPPGGYGYTF.

Only a few counts were recorded for this clonotype. CDR3 amino acids: CASSSGSSTDTQYF. As DNA, the CDR3 is TGTGCCAGCAGTAGCGGTTCTAGCACAGATACGCAGTATTTT. The V call is TRBV9, the J call TRBJ2-3; a weak D match, TRBD2 (6 bases). This CDR3 comprises 14 residues. Germline V lookup: CDR1 SGDLS, CDR2 YYNGEE. V lost 5 bases and J 0 bases, leaving 10 bases between the germline ends.

V is TRBV7-2 and J is TRBJ2-2; no clear D. The CDR3 covers 16 residues. Germline CDR1 reads SGHTA; CDR2 reads FQGNSA. Trimming removed 1 base from V and 0 bases from J, with 9 bases in between. The CDR3 region is CASSLERGANTGELFF. CDR3 coding DNA: TGTGCCAGCAGCTTAGAGCGCGGTGCGAACACCGGGGAGCTGTTTTTT. Full variable domain (rest looked up from reference TRBV7-2 and TRBJ2-2): GAGVSQSPSNKVTEKGKDVELRCDPISGHTALYWYRQSLGQGLEFLIYFQGNSAPDKSGLPSDRFSAERTGGSVSTLTIQRTQQEDSAVYLCASSLERGANTGELFFGEGSRLTVL.

This clonotype appeared many times. The rearrangement uses TRBV20-1 and TRBJ2-3; D gene uncertain. From germline, CDR1 is DFQATT and CDR2 SNEGSKA (reference sequence). This CDR3 region has 12 residues. The V and J ends lost 5 bases and 0 bases respectively, with 6 bases between them. CDR3 region: CSADPSTDTQYF. The CDR3 DNA sequence: TGCAGTGCTGATCCTAGCACAGATACGCAGTATTTT.

The table lists this clonotype with many counts. J is TRBJ1-1 and V is TRBV5-6; D call uncertain. V was shortened by 4 bases and J by 6 bases, with 16 bases between the two germline ends. The CDR3 sequence is 14 residues long. Germline V lookup: CDR1 SGHDT, CDR2 YYEEEE. This chain's CDR3 is CASSRPERVAEAFF. DNA for the CDR3: TGTGCCAGCAGCCGCCCCGAAAGGGTAGCTGAAGCTTTCTTT.

This chain uses TRBV6-4 with TRBJ2-3; D remains unclear. The CDR3 has 15 residues. From germline, CDR1 is MRHNA and CDR2 SNTAGT. With 4 bases removed from V and 0 bases from J, the gap between germline ends came to 11 bases. CDR3 sequence: CASSAYGHSTDTQYF. For the CDR3, the DNA is TGTGCCAGCAGTGCTTACGGCCACAGCACAGATACGCAGTATTTT.

This clonotype was counted many times. The chain has TRBV28 and TRBJ1-5; tentative D call: TRBD1 (5 bases). Germline CDR1 and CDR2: MDHEN and SYDVKM. Deletions cut 8 bases from V and 2 bases from J, with 16 bases between. The CDR3 is made up of 15 amino acids. The CDR3 loop is CASRTPGLRNQPQHF. The CDR3 bases are TGTGCCAGCCGTACACCGGGACTTCGCAATCAGCCCCAGCATTTT.

The V call is TRBV6-2 or TRBV6-3, the J call TRBJ2-3, with D possibly TRBD2 on 6 matching bases. Deletions cut 6 bases from V and 5 bases from J, with 21 bases between. The CDR3 is 16 residues long. Germline V gene sequence: CDR1 MNHEY, CDR2 SVGEGT. CDR3 sequence (DNA): TGTGCCAGCAGGCTCTCTGGGGGAGTCGGGAGAGATACGCAGTATTTT. Its translation is CASRLSGGVGRDTQYF.

Many counts were recorded for this clonotype. V usage is TRBV6-1 and J usage is TRBJ2-5, with a tentative D call TRBD1 (5 bases). Trimming removed 6 bases at V and 1 base at J, with 9 bases between. The CDR3 has 13 amino acids. Germline V gene data show CDR1 as MNHNS and CDR2 as SASEGT. Written as DNA, the CDR3 is TGTGCCAGCAGGGTTAGGGGCCAAGAGACCCAGTACTTC. Encoded protein: CASRVRGQETQYF.

The table lists this clonotype with a few counts. This chain's CDR3 is CATSDFRDKGPETQYF. Written as DNA, the CDR3 is TGTGCCACCAGTGATTTTCGGGACAAGGGTCCGGAGACCCAGTACTTC. The chain joins TRBV24-1 to TRBJ2-5; possibly TRBD1 for D (6 bases). Between the trimmed V and J ends, which lost 1 base and 5 bases, there was a span of 16 bases. This CDR3 contains 16 residues. Germline V gene lookup returns CDR1 KGHDR and CDR2 SFDVKD.

This clonotype was detected only a few times. The rearrangement links TRBV28 to TRBJ2-5, with D possibly TRBD2 on 5 matching bases. Looked up from germline, CDR1 is MDHEN and CDR2 is SYDVKM. V was pared by 4 bases and J by 3 bases, with 15 bases between. There are 15 residues in the CDR3. The CDR3 DNA reads as TGTGCCAGCAGTTCTACCCGACGGGAAAAAGAGACCCAGTACTTC. Translation: CASSSTRREKETQYF.

This clonotype has only a few counts. This chain joins TRBV4-3 and TRBJ2-3, with D unclear. CDR1 is LGHNA and CDR2 is YSLEER in the germline V gene. The CDR3 is made up of 13 amino acids. Trimming cost V 0 bases and J 5 bases, with 6 bases left between them. The chain's CDR3 is CASSQDPGDTQYF. DNA of the CDR3: TGCGCCAGCAGCCAAGATCCGGGAGATACGCAGTATTTT.

In this sample, this clonotype turned up a few times. This chain links TRBV6-6 with TRBJ1-4, with TRBD1 matching 7 bases. Germline V gives CDR1 MNHNY, CDR2 SVGAGI (reference sequence). The V and J ends lost 6 bases and 8 bases, in that order; junction bases with no gene match: 6. The CDR3 has 13 amino acids. CDR3 amino acids: CASRTGLGEKLFF. The CDR3 nucleotides are TGTGCCAGCAGGACAGGGCTCGGGGAAAAACTGTTTTTT.

V is TRBV20-1 and J is TRBJ1-5; D might be TRBD1 (5 bases). The CDR3 is made up of 15 amino acids. The ends were cut back, 6 bases at V and 4 bases at J, with 19 bases in the middle. CDR1 is DFQATT and CDR2 is SNEGSKA in the germline V gene (reference sequence). The DNA for the CDR3 is TGCAGTGCCCATGGGGGGATTCTATATAATCAGCCCCAGCATTTT. This translates into CSAHGGILYNQPQHF.

This chain links TRBV6-4 with TRBJ2-1, with 13 bases fitting TRBD2. Per the germline V gene, CDR1 is MRHNA and CDR2 is SNTAGT. The V and J ends lost 2 bases and 5 bases, in that order; junction bases with no gene match: 0. The CDR3 spans 15 residues. The CDR3 here is CASSDGTSGNNEQFF. The CDR3 bases are TGTGCCAGCAGTGACGGGACTAGCGGGAACAATGAGCAGTTCTTC.

The table lists this clonotype with a few counts. The chain carries TRBV28 and TRBJ2-2; 7 bases match TRBD2. V shed 6 bases and J 6 bases; nucleotides not matched to a gene: 7. This CDR3 spans 14 amino acids. The germline gives CDR1 MDHEN, CDR2 SYDVKM. The CDR3 nucleotides are TGTGCCAGCAGCCCATGGGGGGGATCCGGGGAGCTGTTTTTT. Amino acid sequence: CASSPWGGSGELFF.

This clonotype occurred many times. The genes are TRBV20-1 and TRBJ2-4, with D maybe TRBD2 (5 bases). Germline V gene data show CDR1 as DFQATT and CDR2 as SNEGSKA (reference sequence). The CDR3 covers 13 residues. V was pared by 6 bases and J by 5 bases, with 14 bases between. CDR3 sequence: CSAVLTTQNIQYF. CDR3 coding DNA: TGCAGTGCAGTTCTGACTACCCAAAACATTCAGTACTTC.

In its sample, this clonotype was seen a few times. The J gene is TRBJ1-1, the V gene TRBV7-9; TRBD1 matches 9 bases. This CDR3 region has 15 residues. J lost 4 bases, V lost 2 bases, and 5 bases had no gene match. Germline assignment: CDR1 SEHNR and CDR2 FQNEAQ (reference sequence). This chain's CDR3 is CASSLTGGDGTEAFF. CDR3 nucleotide sequence: TGTGCCAGCAGCTTAACAGGGGGCGACGGCACTGAAGCTTTCTTT.

The J gene is TRBJ2-7, the V gene TRBV7-9, with D maybe TRBD2 (6 bases). The CDR3 covers 15 residues. V lost 0 bases to trimming and J lost 5 bases, with 14 bases between them. Germline CDR1 is SEHNR and CDR2 is FQNEAQ (reference sequence). The CDR3 sequence is CASSLAGGKSDEQYF. The DNA of the CDR3 is TGTGCCAGCAGCTTAGCGGGCGGGAAATCAGACGAGCAGTACTTC.

This clonotype has a count of ten or more. CDR3 residues: CASSPPPRYGNTEAFF. CDR3 nucleotide sequence: TGTGCCAGCAGCCCACCCCCGAGGTATGGAAACACTGAAGCTTTCTTT. The genes are TRBV7-9 and TRBJ1-1; D is ambiguous. Between the trimmed V and J ends, which lost 5 bases and 2 bases, there was a span of 18 bases. The CDR3 has 16 residues. Germline assignment: CDR1 SEHNR and CDR2 FQNEAQ (reference sequence).

This clonotype has a handful of counts. The chain combines TRBV6-5 with TRBJ2-1; D is tentatively TRBD1 or TRBD2 (5 bases each). Looked up from germline, CDR1 is MNHEY and CDR2 is SVGAGI. Between the trimmed V and J ends, which lost 3 bases and 0 bases, there was a span of 9 bases. The CDR3 runs 15 residues. CDR3 sequence (DNA): TGTGCCAGCAGTTATGGGGACCGCTCCTACAATGAGCAGTTCTTC. Translating it yields CASSYGDRSYNEQFF.

This clonotype appeared a few times. The chain uses TRBV24-1 and TRBJ1-2; D ambiguous. Germline V CDR1 and CDR2: KGHDR, SFDVKD. The V and J ends lost 1 base and 0 bases respectively, with 11 bases between them. This CDR3 contains 16 residues. The CDR3 DNA reads TGTGCCACCAGTGATTTACCCCGGGCAGCTAACTATGGCTACACCTTC. Translation gives CATSDLPRAANYGYTF.

V gene TRBV29-1 combines with J gene TRBJ1-2; D gene uncertain. CDR3 size: 12 residues. Germline assignment: CDR1 SQVTM and CDR2 ANQGSEA. V was cut by 0 bases and J by 2 bases, with 4 bases left in between. CDR3 nucleotides: TGCAGCGTTGAAGACAACAACTATGGCTACACCTTC. This sequence encodes CSVEDNNYGYTF.

The rearrangement uses TRBV20-1 and TRBJ2-1; no reliable D call. Looked up from germline, CDR1 is DFQATT and CDR2 is SNEGSKA (reference sequence). V dropped 5 bases and J dropped 0 bases, with 11 bases sitting between them. The CDR3 spans 14 residues. The CDR3 loop is CSALVAASYNEQFF. The CDR3 region has the DNA TGCAGTGCTTTAGTGGCCGCCTCCTACAATGAGCAGTTCTTC.